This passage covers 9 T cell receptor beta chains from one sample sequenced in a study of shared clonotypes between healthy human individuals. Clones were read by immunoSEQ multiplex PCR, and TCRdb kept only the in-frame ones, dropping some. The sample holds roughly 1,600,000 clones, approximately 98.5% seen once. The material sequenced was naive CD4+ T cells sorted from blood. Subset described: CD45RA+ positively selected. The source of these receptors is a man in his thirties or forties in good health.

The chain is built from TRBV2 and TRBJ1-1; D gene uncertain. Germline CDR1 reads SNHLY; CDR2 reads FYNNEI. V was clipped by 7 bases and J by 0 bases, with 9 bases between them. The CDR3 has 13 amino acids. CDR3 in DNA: TGTGCCAGCAATCCAGAAATGAACACTGAAGCTTTCTTT. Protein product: CASNPEMNTEAFF.

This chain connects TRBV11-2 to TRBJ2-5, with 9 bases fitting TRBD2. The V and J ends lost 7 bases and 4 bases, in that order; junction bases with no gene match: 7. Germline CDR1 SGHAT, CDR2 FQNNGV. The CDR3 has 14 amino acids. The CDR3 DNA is TGTGCCAGCAACGTAGCGGGAGTGCTAGAGACCCAGTACTTC. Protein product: CASNVAGVLETQYF.

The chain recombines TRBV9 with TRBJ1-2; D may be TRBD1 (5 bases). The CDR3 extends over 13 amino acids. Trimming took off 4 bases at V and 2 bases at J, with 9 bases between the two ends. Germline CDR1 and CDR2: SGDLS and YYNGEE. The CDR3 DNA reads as TGTGCCAGCAGCCAGACAGAAAACTATGGCTACACCTTC. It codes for CASSQTENYGYTF.

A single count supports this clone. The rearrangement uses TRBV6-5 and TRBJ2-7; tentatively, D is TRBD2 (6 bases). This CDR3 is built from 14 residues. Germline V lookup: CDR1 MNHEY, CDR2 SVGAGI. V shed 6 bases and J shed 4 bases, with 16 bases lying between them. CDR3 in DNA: TGTGCCAGCAGCCCGGGCGGGGTCAGGTACGAGCAGTACTTC. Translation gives CASSPGGVRYEQYF.

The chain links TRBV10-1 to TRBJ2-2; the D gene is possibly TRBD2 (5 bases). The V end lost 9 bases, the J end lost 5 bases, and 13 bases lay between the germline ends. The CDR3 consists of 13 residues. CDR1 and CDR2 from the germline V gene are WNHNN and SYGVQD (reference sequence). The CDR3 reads CASGEGWTGELFF. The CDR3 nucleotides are TGCGCCAGTGGAGAGGGTTGGACCGGGGAGCTGTTTTTT.

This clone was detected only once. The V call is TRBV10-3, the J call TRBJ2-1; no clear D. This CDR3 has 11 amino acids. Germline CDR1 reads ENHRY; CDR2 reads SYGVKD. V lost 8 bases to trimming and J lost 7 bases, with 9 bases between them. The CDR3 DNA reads TGTGCCATCTCGTCTGCAAATGAGCAGTTCTTC. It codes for CAISSANEQFF.

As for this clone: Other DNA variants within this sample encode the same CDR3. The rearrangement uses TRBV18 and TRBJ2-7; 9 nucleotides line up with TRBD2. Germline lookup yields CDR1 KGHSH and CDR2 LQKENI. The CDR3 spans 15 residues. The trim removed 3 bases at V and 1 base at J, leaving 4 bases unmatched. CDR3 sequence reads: CASSPPSGASYEQYF. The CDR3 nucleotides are TGTGCCAGCTCACCGCCTAGCGGGGCATCCTACGAGCAGTACTTC.

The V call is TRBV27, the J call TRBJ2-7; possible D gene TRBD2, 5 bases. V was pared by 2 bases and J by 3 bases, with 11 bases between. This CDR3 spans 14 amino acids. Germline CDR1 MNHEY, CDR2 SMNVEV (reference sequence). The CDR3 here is CASSLSGLNYEQYF. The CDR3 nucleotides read TGTGCCAGCAGTTTAAGCGGACTTAACTACGAGCAGTACTTC.

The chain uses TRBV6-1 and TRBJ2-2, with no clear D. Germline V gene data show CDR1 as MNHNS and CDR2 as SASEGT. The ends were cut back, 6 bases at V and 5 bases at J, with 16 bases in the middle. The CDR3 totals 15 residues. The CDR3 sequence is CASRTALWGTGELFF. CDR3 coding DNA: TGTGCCAGCAGGACGGCCTTGTGGGGAACCGGGGAGCTGTTTTTT.